Shown below are 13 T cell receptor beta chains from a single sample sequenced in a study of early T cells in non-severe SARS-CoV-2 infection. TCRdb re-analysed the 5' RACE reads in MiXCR, keeping a single row per CDR3 protein. This table has more than 65,000 distinct CDR3 sequences, about 13% appearing once. The specimen sequenced was whole blood. Source of these receptors: an adult who was a healthcare worker with PCR-confirmed SARS-CoV-2 infection or an uninfected control (not recorded which).

Ten or more counts support this clonotype. J is TRBJ2-4 and V is TRBV7-2; no reliable D call. Germline V gene sequence: CDR1 SGHTA, CDR2 FQGNSA. CDR3 length equals 16 residues. Between the trimmed V and J ends, which lost 1 base and 0 bases, there was a span of 10 bases. CDR3 in amino acids: CASSLGLWQAKNIQYF. CDR3 in DNA: TGTGCCAGCAGCTTAGGTCTGTGGCAAGCCAAAAACATTCAGTACTTC.

This rearrangement joins TRBV6-6 to TRBJ2-7, with 14 nucleotides matching TRBD2. The CDR3 length is 15 residues. With V trimmed by 6 bases and J by 5 bases, 6 bases remained unmatched. Germline assignment: CDR1 MNHNY and CDR2 SVGAGI (reference sequence). In DNA form, the CDR3 reads TGTGCCAGCAGCCCCGGGACTAGCGGGAGCCACGAGCAGTACTTC. Protein: CASSPGTSGSHEQYF.

This chain joins TRBV20-1 and TRBJ2-1; D not certain. Germline values: CDR1 DFQATT, CDR2 SNEGSKA (reference sequence). The CDR3 extends over 13 amino acids. Trimming removed 1 base at V and 5 bases at J, with 9 bases between. The CDR3, as DNA: TGCAGTGCTAGAGTTATACTTAACAATGAGCAGTTCTTC. Amino acids: CSARVILNNEQFF.

This clonotype was seen a handful of times. The chain combines TRBV20-1 with TRBJ2-3; unclear D gene. The germline V and J ends were trimmed by 0 bases and 4 bases, with 8 bases remaining between them. CDR1 DFQATT and CDR2 SNEGSKA come from the germline V gene (reference sequence). There are 13 residues in the CDR3. The CDR3: CSAREGGPDTQYF. The CDR3 DNA follows: TGCAGTGCTAGAGAGGGCGGACCAGATACGCAGTATTTT.

This clonotype showed up just a few times. V and J are TRBV9 and TRBJ2-5; TRBD2 agrees at 11 bases. Germline CDR1 and CDR2: SGDLS and YYNGEE. The CDR3 is 18 residues long. The junction had 11 bases not matched to a gene; V was cut back by 3 bases and J by 1 base. CDR3 protein: CASSGRATSGGLQETQYF. The CDR3 nucleotides are TGTGCCAGCAGCGGGAGGGCCACTAGCGGGGGCCTCCAAGAGACCCAGTACTTC.

This clonotype was observed at least ten times. The chain employs TRBV4-2 and TRBJ2-3, with D possibly matching TRBD1 (5 bases). V shed 1 base and J shed 6 bases, with 8 bases lying between them. This CDR3 spans 13 amino acids. The germline V gene has CDR1 LGHNA and CDR2 YNFKEQ. For the CDR3, the DNA is TGTGCCAGCAGCCAAGTGAAGGGGGATACGCAGTATTTT. Protein: CASSQVKGDTQYF.

This clonotype has only a few counts. The rearrangement uses TRBV28 and TRBJ2-1, with unresolved D. Germline lookup yields CDR1 MDHEN and CDR2 SYDVKM. The CDR3 sequence is 12 residues long. The V end was cut by 2 bases, the J end by 11 bases, with 10 bases between. CDR3 region: CASSLVLEKQFF. Here the CDR3 DNA reads TGTGCCAGCAGTTTAGTCCTGGAAAAGCAGTTCTTC.

This clonotype was seen only a few times. The CDR3: CASSLMEEQFF. CDR3 sequence (DNA): TGTGCCAGCAGTTTAATGGAGGAGCAGTTCTTC. The rearrangement uses TRBV28 and TRBJ2-1; the D is unclear. CDR1 MDHEN and CDR2 SYDVKM come from the germline V gene. Trimming pared 2 bases from V and 10 bases from J, leaving 6 bases between. The CDR3 has 11 residues.

At least ten counts were recorded for this clonotype. The chain combines TRBV20-1 with TRBJ2-7; 7 nucleotides agree with TRBD2. Trimming cost V 0 bases and J 5 bases; bases outside gene matches: 7. Germline V lookup: CDR1 DFQATT, CDR2 SNEGSKA (reference sequence). The CDR3 is made up of 14 amino acids. The DNA for the CDR3 is TGCAGTGCTAGAGATCGAGCGGGGTCCCACGAGCAGTACTTC. Residues: CSARDRAGSHEQYF.

V gene TRBV19 combines with J gene TRBJ2-1, with 10 bases identical to TRBD2. The germline gives CDR1 LNHDA, CDR2 SQIVND (reference sequence). Trimming removed 4 bases from V and 13 bases from J; junction bases left unmatched: 13. This CDR3 region has 15 residues. In DNA, the CDR3 is TGTGCCAGTAGTAGGGATGCCGGGACTAGCGTAACTCAGTTCTTC. Its translation: CASSRDAGTSVTQFF.

J is TRBJ2-7 and V is TRBV2, with unresolved D. V lost 4 bases to trimming and J lost 3 bases, with 7 bases between them. The V gene's germline CDR1 is SNHLY and CDR2 FYNNEI. The CDR3 is 12 residues long. The DNA of the CDR3 is TGTGCCAGCAGTGGGACCCTCTACGAGCAGTACTTC. This translates into CASSGTLYEQYF. Supplemented by reference TRBV2 and TRBJ2-7, the full variable domain reads EPEVTQTPSHQVTQMGQEVILRCVPISNHLYFYWYRQILGQKVEFLVSFYNNEISEKSEIFDDQFSVERPDGSNFTLKIRSTKLEDSAMYFCASSGTLYEQYFGPGTRLTVT.

The chain is built from TRBV18 and TRBJ2-7, with 9 bases matching TRBD1. Germline V gene sequence: CDR1 KGHSH, CDR2 LQKENI. The CDR3 totals 16 residues. V lost 3 bases, J lost 4 bases, and 10 bases stayed unmatched. The CDR3 reads CASSPRQGDTTYEQYF. CDR3 bases: TGTGCCAGCTCACCCCGACAGGGGGACACTACGTACGAGCAGTACTTC.

The sample holds a few counts of this clonotype. This chain connects TRBV29-1 to TRBJ2-1; D possibly corresponds to TRBD1 (5 bases). Germline V lookup: CDR1 SQVTM, CDR2 ANQGSEA. Trimming stripped 7 bases from V and 5 bases from J, with 15 bases between. CDR3 length: 13 residues. The CDR3 spells CSASEDTNNEQFF. DNA for the CDR3: TGCAGCGCAAGCGAGGACACCAACAATGAGCAGTTCTTC.